The sequence of this T cell receptor (beta chain) was determined in a study of regulatory T cells in long-lasting Graves disease. Combining iRepertoire HTBI primers with Arm-PCR of CDR3 regions, the authors built TCR beta libraries. MiXCR, run by TCRdb on the multiplex PCR reads, gives a single entry per CDR3 protein. The table has roughly 440,000 distinct CDR3 sequences, roughly 17% seen once. Time point indicated: newly diagnosed GD, antithyroid drugs for less than 3 months. Preparation of the TCR library used RNA extracted from PBMCs. This clonotype was detected only a few times. The V segment lost 1 base and the J segment 4 bases; nucleotides outside the gene matches: 14. CDR3 size: 18 residues. Germline V CDR1 and CDR2: MGHRA, YSYEKL. The same sample was also studied in work on T cells in Graves' hyperthyroidism and ophthalmopathy. That paper notes: Clinical symptoms, serum thyroxine and TRAb, thyroid ultrasound and orbital computed tomography together formed the diagnostic basis.

The receptor was isolated from a woman between 18 and 30 years old with Graves disease. The sample was peripheral blood mononuclear cells (PBMCs), taken at new diagnosis, from a patient treated with antithyroid drugs. The V call is TRBV4-1, the J call TRBJ2-3, with 7 bases aligning to TRBD2. The CDR3 DNA follows: TGCGCCAGCAGCCAAGCTCCATTAGCGGGCCTACCCGCAGATACGCAGTATTTT. It yields the protein CASSQAPLAGLPADTQYF.